Below are 27 T cell receptor beta chains sequenced from a single sample in a study of T cell repertoires in cytomegalovirus infection. Which antigens these TCRs recognize remains unknown. TCRdb ran MiXCR on the reads and lists one entry per CDR3 protein. Of 650,000 to 900,000 distinct CDR3 sequences in the sample, 25% to 30% were seen once. The sequences come from cultured CD8+ T cells from PBMCs, collected from culture after CMV antigen stimulation. The source of these receptors is a human donor in good health (CMV status not recorded). Some clones in this sample may be carry-over from other donors' samples.

The chain recombines TRBV20-1 with TRBJ1-2; D ambiguous. The CDR3 contains 14 residues. Germline V lookup: CDR1 DFQATT, CDR2 SNEGSKA (reference sequence). V was pared by 0 bases and J by 0 bases, with 8 bases between. CDR3 in amino acids: CSARDMGANYGYTF. The CDR3 DNA reads TGCAGTGCTAGAGATATGGGAGCTAACTATGGCTACACCTTC.

This clonotype was detected a few times. This chain links TRBV12-3 or TRBV12-4 with TRBJ1-6; 8 nucleotides align to TRBD1. CDR3 size: 14 residues. Trimming removed 5 bases from V and 7 bases from J; junction bases left unmatched: 4. This CDR3 is CASSGQGWNSPLHF. As DNA, the CDR3 is TGTGCCAGCAGTGGACAGGGATGGAATTCACCCCTCCACTTT.

In this sample, this clonotype turned up a few times. The chain combines TRBV19 with TRBJ2-7; no definite D call. With 3 bases removed from V and 1 base from J, the gap between germline ends came to 16 bases. CDR3 length: 16 residues. Germline CDR1 reads LNHDA; CDR2 reads SQIVND (reference sequence). CDR3 bases: TGTGCCAGTAGTATTGGGTCCGTGGCGTTATCCTACGAGCAGTACTTC. Encoded protein: CASSIGSVALSYEQYF. The full variable domain, rest sourced from reference TRBV19 and TRBJ2-7, is DGGITQSPKYLFRKEGQNVTLSCEQNLNHDAMYWYRQDPGQGLRLIYYSQIVNDFQKGDIAEGYSVSREKKESFPLTVTSAQKNPTAFYLCASSIGSVALSYEQYFGPGTRLTVT.

The rearrangement joins TRBV12-5 to TRBJ2-3, with a weak D call TRBD2 (7 bases). The CDR3 is made up of 12 amino acids. CDR1 and CDR2 (germline): LGHNT, FRNRAP. With 9 bases removed from V and 3 bases from J, the gap between germline ends came to 10 bases. DNA of the CDR3: TGTGCTAGCGGGGGGCCAACAGATACGCAGTATTTT. Translating it yields CASGGPTDTQYF.

This clonotype showed up just once. V gene TRBV25-1 combines with J gene TRBJ2-7; 9 positions agree with TRBD1. The CDR3 spans 13 residues. The junction had 10 bases not matched to a gene; V was cut back by 9 bases and J by 7 bases. The germline V gene has CDR1 MGHDK and CDR2 SYGVNS. DNA for the CDR3: TGTGCCAGTATTTCCGGGACAGGGTTTGAGCAGTACTTC. Translating gives CASISGTGFEQYF.

A few counts support this clonotype. The chain employs TRBV25-1 and TRBJ1-2, with D unclear. Germline values: CDR1 MGHDK, CDR2 SYGVNS. This CDR3 comprises 10 residues. Trimming stripped 6 bases from V and 8 bases from J, with 7 bases between. The CDR3 nucleotides read TGTGCCAGCAGCGCTGGGGGCTACACCTTC. Translating gives CASSAGGYTF.

CDR3 in DNA: TGTGCCAGCAGTTTCTCCGCAGGCGAAAGCTCCTACGAGCAGTACTTC. It encodes CASSFSAGESSYEQYF. The gene calls are TRBV27 and TRBJ2-7; D is unresolved. With 3 bases removed from V and 0 bases from J, the gap between germline ends came to 15 bases. This CDR3 has 16 amino acids. Germline values: CDR1 MNHEY, CDR2 SMNVEV (reference sequence).

V gene TRBV6-1 combines with J gene TRBJ2-1; TRBD2 agrees at 11 bases. The junction had 7 bases not matched to a gene; V was cut back by 7 bases and J by 8 bases. Germline-derived CDR1 and CDR2 are MNHNS and SASEGT. The CDR3 loop spans 14 amino acids. CDR3 loop: CASTGLAAWDEQFF. The CDR3 DNA follows: TGTGCCAGCACGGGACTAGCGGCTTGGGATGAGCAGTTCTTC.

The gene calls are TRBV6-2 or TRBV6-3 and TRBJ1-4; D remains ambiguous. Deletions cut 7 bases from V and 0 bases from J, with 21 bases between. The germline V gene has CDR1 MNHEY and CDR2 SVGEGT. The CDR3 sequence is 18 residues long. The CDR3 bases are TGTGCCAGCATCGACAAATATGGAGGCAGCGCAACTAATGAAAAACTGTTTTTT. Translated, it gives CASIDKYGGSATNEKLFF.

This clonotype has ten or more counts. The J gene is TRBJ2-1, the V gene TRBV7-2; TRBD1 matches at 7 bases. The CDR3 contains 16 residues. With 1 base clipped from V and 1 base from J, the junction kept 4 bases outside the gene matches. CDR1 and CDR2 from the germline V gene are SGHTA and FQGNSA. The CDR3 DNA is TGTGCCAGCAGCTTAGGAGACAGGGTGTCCTACAATGAGCAGTTCTTC. Translating it yields CASSLGDRVSYNEQFF.

The CDR3 is CASSLPGKGYGYTF. CDR3 bases: TGCGCCAGCAGCTTGCCAGGGAAGGGATATGGCTACACCTTC. V is TRBV5-1 and J is TRBJ1-2, with a tentative D call TRBD1 (5 bases). Trimming pared 1 base from V and 5 bases from J, leaving 12 bases between. The CDR3 has 14 amino acids. Germline V lookup: CDR1 SGHRS, CDR2 YFSETQ. The whole variable domain, remainder taken from reference TRBV5-1 and TRBJ1-2, is KAGVTQTPRYLIKTRGQQVTLSCSPISGHRSVSWYQQTPGQGLQFLFEYFSETQRNKGNFPGRFSGRQFSNSRSEMNVSTLELGDSALYLCASSLPGKGYGYTFGSGTRLTVV.

Here the CDR3 DNA reads TGTGCCAGCAGCCAACAGGGGCGGGACGATGAGCAGTTCTTC. Amino acids: CASSQQGRDDEQFF. This chain joins TRBV7-4 and TRBJ2-1; maybe TRBD1 (7 bases). The CDR3 is 14 amino acids. Trimming took 5 bases from V and 8 from J, leaving 16 bases between them. Germline V gene data show CDR1 as SGHVT and CDR2 as SQSDAQ.

The chain couples TRBV5-4 to TRBJ2-1; 10 positions match TRBD1. The CDR3 runs 16 residues. Germline CDR1 SGHNT, CDR2 YYREEE (reference sequence). V shed 4 bases, J shed 6 bases, and the junction held 10 bases outside the gene matches. In nucleotides, the CDR3 is TGTGCCAGCAGCCCCACCGTACGGACAGGGGGCAATGAGCAGTTCTTC. This gives the protein CASSPTVRTGGNEQFF.

The V and J genes are TRBV12-5 and TRBJ2-3; 8 nucleotides match TRBD1. Per the germline V gene, CDR1 is LGHNT and CDR2 is FRNRAP. The length of the CDR3 is 13 residues. V shed 5 bases and J 6 bases; nucleotides not matched to a gene: 4. This CDR3 is CASGIGQGDTQYF. As DNA, the CDR3 is TGTGCTAGTGGTATCGGACAGGGCGATACGCAGTATTTT.

V usage is TRBV5-6 and J usage is TRBJ2-3; D gene unclear. Trimming stripped 0 bases from V and 2 bases from J, with 7 bases between. The germline CDR1 and CDR2 sequences are SGHDT and YYEEEE. There are 14 residues in the CDR3. The CDR3 nucleotides read TGTGCCAGCAGCTTGGTGTCCTACACAGATACGCAGTATTTT. It is translated as CASSLVSYTDTQYF.

V is TRBV5-6 and J is TRBJ1-5, with unresolved D. V lost 4 bases to trimming and J lost 10 bases, with 15 bases between them. This CDR3 has 13 residues. CDR1 and CDR2 from the germline V gene are SGHDT and YYEEEE. The CDR3 loop is CASSKDGSHPQHF. The CDR3 nucleotides read TGTGCCAGCAGCAAGGACGGCAGTCATCCCCAGCATTTT.

The chain is built from TRBV2 and TRBJ2-3; D might be TRBD1 or TRBD2, each matching 6 bases. The CDR3 has 14 residues. Trimming shortened V by 6 bases and J by 2 bases, and 12 bases separated the two germline ends. Per germline, CDR1 SNHLY and CDR2 FYNNEI. DNA for the CDR3: TGTGCCAGCAGCGAGGAGGGGGTCACAGATACGCAGTATTTT. This encodes CASSEEGVTDTQYF.

V gene TRBV19 combines with J gene TRBJ2-3; D is possibly TRBD2 (6 bases). The CDR3 has 15 amino acids. The germline V and J ends were trimmed by 0 bases and 3 bases, with 10 bases remaining between them. Germline CDR1 LNHDA, CDR2 SQIVND (reference sequence). Here the CDR3 DNA reads TGTGCCAGTAGTATAGATCACGGGGGTACAGATACGCAGTATTTT. Amino acids: CASSIDHGGTDTQYF. Together with reference TRBV19 and TRBJ2-3, the CDR3 gives the full variable domain: DGGITQSPKYLFRKEGQNVTLSCEQNLNHDAMYWYRQDPGQGLRLIYYSQIVNDFQKGDIAEGYSVSREKKESFPLTVTSAQKNPTAFYLCASSIDHGGTDTQYFGPGTRLTVL.

A few counts support this clonotype. The chain employs TRBV11-2 and TRBJ2-5, with D possibly TRBD2 on 6 matching bases. Germline CDR1 and CDR2: SGHAT and FQNNGV. The V gene lost 3 bases and the J gene lost 4 bases, with 12 bases spanning the gap. The CDR3 sequence is 14 residues long. The CDR3 reads CASSFRVEGETQYF. The CDR3 DNA reads TGTGCCAGCAGCTTCCGGGTGGAGGGAGAGACCCAGTACTTC.

The table lists this clonotype with a few counts. The V gene is TRBV7-9, the J gene TRBJ2-7; D possibly matches TRBD1 or TRBD2 (5 bases each). V lost 1 base and J lost 2, with 18 bases in between. Per germline, CDR1 SEHNR and CDR2 FQNEAQ (reference sequence). The CDR3 has 17 amino acids. The CDR3 bases are TGTGCCAGCAGCTTAGGGGGTGGGGACCCCGAGCCCTACGAGCAGTACGTC. Protein sequence: CASSLGGGDPEPYEQYV.

There are a few counts of this clonotype. The chain has TRBV12-3 or TRBV12-4 and TRBJ1-2; the match to TRBD1 covers 9 bases. The CDR3 runs 13 residues. The V and J ends lost 5 bases and 7 bases, in that order; junction bases with no gene match: 5. CDR3 nucleotide sequence: TGTGCCAGCAGTCTAGGGACAGGGCTTGGCTACACCTTC. Its protein is CASSLGTGLGYTF.

There are a few counts of this clonotype. This sequence joins TRBV14 and TRBJ1-2; D is possibly TRBD1 (6 bases). Germline V gene lookup returns CDR1 SGHDN and CDR2 FVKESK. V was shortened by 0 bases and J by 1 base, with 9 bases between the two germline ends. This CDR3 has 15 residues. This chain's CDR3 is CASSQEQGSNYGYTF. The CDR3 nucleotides read TGTGCCAGCAGCCAAGAGCAGGGGAGTAACTATGGCTACACCTTC.

V usage is TRBV9 and J usage is TRBJ2-3, with 9 bases lining up with TRBD2. The CDR3 covers 16 residues. Germline CDR1 reads SGDLS; CDR2 reads YYNGEE. V was clipped by 4 bases and J by 2 bases; unmatched bases: 8. The CDR3 region is CASSTRGGAVTDTQYF. Here the CDR3 DNA reads TGTGCCAGCAGCACCCGCGGGGGGGCCGTCACAGATACGCAGTATTTT. The full variable domain, completed using reference TRBV9 and TRBJ2-3, is DSGVTQTPKHLITATGQRVTLRCSPRSGDLSVYWYQQSLDQGLQFLIQYYNGEERAKGNILERFSAQQFPDLHSELNLSSLELGDSALYFCASSTRGGAVTDTQYFGPGTRLTVL.

The chain couples TRBV6-2 or TRBV6-3 to TRBJ2-1; 13 bases are a match to TRBD2. Germline lookup yields CDR1 MNHEY and CDR2 SVGEGT. The trim removed 1 base at V and 0 bases at J, leaving 6 bases unmatched. The length of the CDR3 is 19 residues. The CDR3 protein is CASSYLGLAGSSSYNEQFF. The CDR3 coding sequence is TGTGCCAGCAGTTACTTGGGACTAGCGGGGTCCAGCTCCTACAATGAGCAGTTCTTC.

The chain employs TRBV27 and TRBJ1-1; maybe TRBD1 (6 bases). Germline values: CDR1 MNHEY, CDR2 SMNVEV (reference sequence). Between the trimmed V and J ends, which lost 4 bases and 3 bases, there was a span of 12 bases. CDR3 length: 14 residues. The CDR3 region has the DNA TGTGCCAGCAGTTCGGGACACGGCTACACTGAAGCTTTCTTT. It translates to CASSSGHGYTEAFF.

The chain joins TRBV19 to TRBJ1-5, with 7 bases aligning to TRBD1. The J segment lost 1 base and the V segment lost 9 bases, leaving 6 bases of the junction unmatched. The CDR3 runs 14 residues. CDR1 is LNHDA, CDR2 SQIVND, per germline (reference sequence). CDR3 nucleotides: TGTGCCAGCAGAGACAGGGAGAGCAATCAGCCCCAGCATTTT. Its protein is CASRDRESNQPQHF.

The gene calls are TRBV20-1 and TRBJ2-7, with TRBD2 matching 10 bases. There are 17 residues in the CDR3. Germline V CDR1 and CDR2: DFQATT, SNEGSKA (reference sequence). In DNA, the CDR3 is TGCAGTTCTAGAGTGCGGTCTAGCGGGGGCCGGCCATACGAGCAGTACGTC. It encodes CSSRVRSSGGRPYEQYV.